These 14 T cell receptor beta chains were all obtained from the same sample, sequenced in a study of T cell clonality in common variable immunodeficiency. General study findings and limits: In common variable immunodeficiency, TCR beta chains reportedly carried fewer deletions and N-nucleotide insertions.

Antigens of these TCRs are unknown. Here immunoSEQ multiplex PCR was the method, and the copy in TCRdb shows in-frame clones only, minus some. This repertoire holds 30,000 to 40,000 clones, and none appear only once. The sequencing input was peripheral blood mononuclear cells. The receptors were gathered from a human donor with common variable immunodeficiency.

To note about this clone: Read coverage stops 3 residues before the CDR3 terminus; the germline J gene supplies the remainder. The chain is built from TRBV6-2 or TRBV6-3 and TRBJ2-7; D is unresolved. The germline V and J ends were trimmed by 3 bases and 4 bases, with 10 bases remaining between them. This CDR3 region has 13 residues. Germline values: CDR1 MNHEY, CDR2 SVGEGT. The CDR3 bases that were read are TGTGCCAGCAGTTATTTTCAGATATACGAG. The encoded protein is CASSYFQIYE. The complete CDR3 protein is CASSYFQIYEQYF.

This clone was detected ten times or more. Read data end 3 residues before the CDR3 end; the end is taken from the germline J gene. The chain joins TRBV20-1 to TRBJ2-5; D not certain. CDR1 is DFQATT, CDR2 SNEGSKA, per germline (reference sequence). The V and J ends lost 6 bases and 2 bases respectively, with 19 bases between them. This CDR3 is built from 15 residues. The CDR3 bases that were read are TGCAGTGCCCCACGCAATTCAGGCTGGCAAGAGACC. This encodes CSAPRNSGWQET. In full, the CDR3 reads CSAPRNSGWQETQYF.

At least ten counts were recorded for this clone. The read halts 3 residues ahead of the CDR3 end, with the missing end drawn from the germline J gene. The V call is TRBV5-1, the J call TRBJ2-7; TRBD1 agrees at 7 bases. Germline loops: CDR1 SGHRS, CDR2 YFSETQ. The length of the CDR3 is 15 residues. V shed 0 bases, J shed 3 bases, and the junction held 6 bases outside the gene matches. Here the CDR3 reads CASSLDLGQFYEQYF. Incomplete CDR3 DNA: TGCGCCAGCAGCTTGGATTTGGGACAGTTCTACGAG.

This clone has at least ten counts. The read stops 3 residues short of the end of the CDR3; the missing end is completed from the germline J gene. The chain combines TRBV10-3 with TRBJ1-4, with TRBD1 matching 9 bases. The CDR3 is 17 residues long. V lost 2 bases and J lost 0; bases outside the gene matches: 4. Germline lookup yields CDR1 ENHRY and CDR2 SYGVKD. CDR3 DNA, as far as it was read: TGTGCCATCAGTGAGCGGACAGGGGTGGCAACTAATGAAAAA. The encoded protein is CAISERTGVATNEK. The full CDR3 reads CAISERTGVATNEKLFF.

This clone was seen at least ten times. Here the CDR3 reads CASNMGGLAVYEQYF. CDR3 DNA, as far as it was read: TGTGCCAGTAACATGGGGGGACTAGCGGTATACGAG. V gene TRBV19 combines with J gene TRBJ2-7; 11 nucleotides align to TRBD2. The DNA ends 3 residues before the CDR3 does, and the rest of the CDR3 is filled in from the germline J gene. The CDR3 has 15 residues. The germline V gene encodes CDR1 LNHDA and CDR2 SQIVND (reference sequence). V lost 7 bases to trimming and J lost 4 bases; unmatched junction nucleotides: 9.

This clone qualifies as medium-sized. Read sequence stops 3 residues before the CDR3 end, and the germline J gene provides the missing end. The chain is built from TRBV30 and TRBJ1-1; weak D call: TRBD1 (5 bases). Trimming took 2 bases from V and 5 from J, leaving 15 bases between them. Germline V lookup: CDR1 GTSNPN, CDR2 SVGIG (reference sequence). This CDR3 has 14 residues. CDR3 residues: CAWSLGGIGTEAFF. The CDR3 DNA, read in part, is TGTGCCTGGAGTCTCGGGGGGATCGGTACTGAA.

In its sample, this clone was seen many times. Read sequence stops 3 residues before the CDR3 end, and the germline J gene provides the missing end. This chain joins TRBV18 and TRBJ2-3, with D possibly being TRBD1 (6 bases). The CDR3 extends over 15 amino acids. Germline CDR1 and CDR2: KGHSH and LQKENI. Trimming left V 8 bases short and J 0 bases short, with 15 bases between. CDR3: CASRQRGISTDTQYF. The CDR3 DNA, read in part, is TGTGCCAGCCGCCAGAGGGGGATTAGCACAGATACG. Supplemented by reference TRBV18 and TRBJ2-3, the full variable domain reads NAGVMQNPRHLVRRRGQEARLRCSPMKGHSHVYWYRQLPEEGLKFMVYLQKENIIDESGMPKERFSAEFPKEGPSILRIQQVVRGDSAAYFCASRQRGISTDTQYFGPGTRLTVL.

This clone was recorded many times. The DNA ends 3 residues before the CDR3 does, and the rest of the CDR3 is filled in from the germline J gene. The J gene is TRBJ2-7, the V gene TRBV5-4; 9 bases agree with TRBD1. After removal of 0 bases from V and 3 bases from J, the junction contained 4 bases not matched to a gene. The CDR3 extends over 15 amino acids. Germline lookup yields CDR1 SGHNT and CDR2 YYREEE (reference sequence). The sequenced part of the CDR3 DNA is TGTGCCAGCAGCTTGGGACAGGGGGGTGACTACGAG. The encoded protein is CASSLGQGGDYE. The whole CDR3 protein reads CASSLGQGGDYEQYF.

The CDR3: CASSPGSGRFSEQYF. Partial CDR3 DNA: TGTGCCAGCTCACCAGGGAGCGGGAGATTCTCCGAG. The V and J genes are TRBV18 and TRBJ2-7; TRBD2 agrees at 8 bases. The read ends 3 residues before the CDR3 terminus; that terminus is restored from the germline J gene. Looked up from germline, CDR1 is KGHSH and CDR2 is LQKENI. Trimming removed 2 bases from V and 6 bases from J; junction bases left unmatched: 9. This CDR3 is 15 amino acids long.

At least ten counts were recorded for this clone. The junction departs from germline at one end; a sequencing error may be responsible. The CDR3 end is not reached by the read, which stops 3 residues before it; the germline J gene fills it in. This chain joins TRBV4-2 and TRBJ2-1; D uncertain. Germline-derived CDR1 and CDR2 are LGHNA and YNFKEQ. The CDR3 totals 16 residues. The CDR3 bases that were read are TGCGCCAGCAGCCTAAGCGCAGTCGCTGAAAACAATGAG. This sequence encodes CASSLSAVAENNE. The complete CDR3 sequence is CASSLSAVAENNEQFF.

Concerning this clone itself: The read is 3 residues too short to cover the CDR3 end, so that end is filled in from the germline J gene. The genes are TRBV6-1 and TRBJ2-7; 7 positions agree with TRBD1. With V trimmed by 2 bases and J by 2 bases, 9 bases remained unmatched. The germline V gene encodes CDR1 MNHNS and CDR2 SASEGT. This CDR3 is built from 16 residues. The covered CDR3 bases are TGTGCCAGCAGTGAATTCATCGGGACAGCTACCTACGAG. It yields the protein CASSEFIGTATYE. The full CDR3 reads CASSEFIGTATYEQYF.

This clone appeared many times. Read coverage stops 3 residues before the CDR3 terminus; the germline J gene supplies the remainder. This rearrangement joins TRBV4-1 to TRBJ2-1, with a tentative D call TRBD2 (6 bases). Germline lookup yields CDR1 MGHRA and CDR2 YSYEKL. Trimming took off 4 bases at V and 6 bases at J, with 22 bases between the two ends. The CDR3 consists of 17 residues. The CDR3 bases that were read are TGCGCCAGCAGCCGAAGGGTCTTGGGGGGAGGCCTCAATGAG. Protein sequence: CASSRRVLGGGLNE. The entire CDR3 sequence reads CASSRRVLGGGLNEQFF.

This clone was counted ten times or more. The CDR3 is cut off 3 residues early in the read; its end comes from the germline J gene. The rearrangement uses TRBV20-1 and TRBJ2-2; 9 nucleotides line up with TRBD1. V shed 0 bases and J 6 bases; nucleotides not matched to a gene: 5. CDR1 is DFQATT, CDR2 SNEGSKA, per germline (reference sequence). This CDR3 spans 15 amino acids. The DNA read from the CDR3 is TGCAGTGCTAGAGATAGACAGGGGGGGGCCGGGGAG. Its translation: CSARDRQGGAGE. The full CDR3 protein reads CSARDRQGGAGELFF.

This clone was observed a few times. The read comes to an end 3 residues before the CDR3 does, leaving the germline J gene to fill in the end. The chain combines TRBV19 with TRBJ2-1; 14 bases line up with TRBD2. With 4 bases clipped from V and 2 bases from J, the junction kept 4 bases outside the gene matches. Per germline, CDR1 LNHDA and CDR2 SQIVND (reference sequence). CDR3 length equals 17 residues. The CDR3 bases that were read are TGTGCCAGTAGTACCCCGGGACTAGCGGGAGCCTACAATGAG. The encoded protein is CASSTPGLAGAYNE. The full-length CDR3 reads as CASSTPGLAGAYNEQFF.